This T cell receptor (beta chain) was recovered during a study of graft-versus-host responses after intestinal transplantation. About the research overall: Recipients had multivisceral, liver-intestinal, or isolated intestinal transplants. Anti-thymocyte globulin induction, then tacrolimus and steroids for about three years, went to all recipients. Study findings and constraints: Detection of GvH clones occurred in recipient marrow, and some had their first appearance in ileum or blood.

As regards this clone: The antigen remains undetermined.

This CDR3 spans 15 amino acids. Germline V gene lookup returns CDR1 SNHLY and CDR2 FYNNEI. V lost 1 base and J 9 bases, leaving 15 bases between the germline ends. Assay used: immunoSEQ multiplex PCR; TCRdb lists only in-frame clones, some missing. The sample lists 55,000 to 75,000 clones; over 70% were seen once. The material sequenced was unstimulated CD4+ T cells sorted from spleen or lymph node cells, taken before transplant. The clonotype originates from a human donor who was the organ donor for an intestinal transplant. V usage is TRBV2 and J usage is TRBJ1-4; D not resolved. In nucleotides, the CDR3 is TGTGCCAGCAGTGAAGGGCAGGATGTTTCTAAAAAACTGTTTTTT. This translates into CASSEGQDVSKKLFF.